This T cell receptor beta chain emerged from a study of T cell changes during pregnancy in multiple sclerosis. As to this clone: The identical CDR3 is also encoded by other nucleotide sequences in the sample.

The method was immunoSEQ multiplex PCR; TCRdb's version includes in-frame clones alone and lacks a portion of them. The sample yields 50,000 to 65,000 clones, about nine tenths seen once. The CDR3 totals 14 residues. V was trimmed by 2 bases and J by 2 bases, leaving 9 bases between them. Germline values: CDR1 SGDLS, CDR2 YYNGEE. This chain connects TRBV9 to TRBJ2-3; maybe TRBD2 (5 bases). This TCR derives from a female donor with multiple sclerosis, enrolled in a pregnancy study. Here the sequenced sample was CD4+ T cells from peripheral blood mononuclear cells, taken in the first trimester of pregnancy. The CDR3 sequence: CASSVGLDTDTQYF. CDR3 DNA sequence: TGTGCCAGCAGCGTTGGACTTGACACAGATACGCAGTATTTT.